The 32 T cell receptor beta chains below all came from one sample that was sequenced in a study of T-cell reconstitution after alpha-beta-depleted transplantation in children. Preparation of the TCRbeta library used unique molecular identifiers. TCRdb called the PCR reads again in MiXCR, with one record for every CDR3 protein. The table has 800,000 to 1,000,000 distinct CDR3 sequences, 25% to 30% seen once. The specimen comprised PBMCs, mostly from graft donor cells, sampled 360 days after TCRalphabeta/CD19-depleted stem cell transplant. The receptor set was obtained from a boy in the first two years of life who had a stem cell transplant for SCID, so the T cells may come from the graft donor.

In this sample, this clonotype turned up a few times. This CDR3 is CASSARPGTNYGYTF. Written as DNA, the CDR3 is TGTGCCAGCAGTGCCAGGCCAGGCACTAACTATGGCTACACCTTC. V and J are TRBV12-3 or TRBV12-4 and TRBJ1-2; D not certain. CDR3 length: 15 amino acids. With 5 bases removed from V and 0 bases from J, the gap between germline ends came to 13 bases.

The chain uses TRBV12-3 or TRBV12-4 and TRBJ2-5; tentative D call: TRBD2 (5 bases). Trimming removed 6 bases from V and 5 bases from J, with 13 bases in between. There are 13 residues in the CDR3. DNA of the CDR3: TGTGCCAGCAGGGACTCATTCCATGAGACCCAGTACTTC. Its translation is CASRDSFHETQYF.

The genes are TRBV10-3 and TRBJ2-3, with a tentative D call TRBD1 (6 bases). CDR3 length: 14 residues. Trimming stripped 4 bases from V and 2 bases from J, with 10 bases between. Germline-derived CDR1 and CDR2 are ENHRY and SYGVKD. The CDR3 reads CAISGGQPTDTQYF. CDR3 sequence (DNA): TGTGCCATCAGTGGTGGACAGCCCACAGATACGCAGTATTTT.

The sample holds a few counts of this clonotype. The rearrangement uses TRBV5-1 and TRBJ2-7; D remains ambiguous. Germline CDR1 is SGHRS and CDR2 is YFSETQ. The CDR3 covers 13 residues. V was shortened by 0 bases and J by 6 bases, with 10 bases between the two germline ends. The CDR3 bases are TGCGCCAGCAGCTTGGGGCAGGATGCCGAGCAGTACTTC. This gives the protein CASSLGQDAEQYF.

This clonotype was seen a few times. The chain has TRBV20-1 and TRBJ1-5; D remains ambiguous. The CDR3 loop spans 16 amino acids. Germline V gene lookup returns CDR1 DFQATT and CDR2 SNEGSKA (reference sequence). V lost 0 bases and J lost 6, with 18 bases in between. The CDR3, as DNA: TGCAGTGCTAGAGATGTCTGGTTTTTTGGTACTCAGCCCCAGCATTTT. Translation gives CSARDVWFFGTQPQHF.

This clonotype was observed once. V usage is TRBV29-1 and J usage is TRBJ2-3; D possibly corresponds to TRBD1 (5 bases). In germline, CDR1 is SQVTM, CDR2 ANQGSEA. The ends were cut back, 2 bases at V and 2 bases at J, with 8 bases in the middle. The CDR3 has 13 amino acids. The CDR3 protein is CSVEKGNTDTQYF. The CDR3 DNA reads as TGCAGCGTTGAAAAGGGGAACACAGATACGCAGTATTTT.

The J gene is TRBJ1-2, the V gene TRBV6-5, with D unclear. Germline V gives CDR1 MNHEY, CDR2 SVGAGI. The germline V and J ends were trimmed by 2 bases and 1 base, with 5 bases remaining between them. The CDR3 runs 13 residues. CDR3 nucleotides: TGTGCCAGCAGTTACGTGGGTAACTATGGCTACACCTTC. Its protein is CASSYVGNYGYTF.

The chain is built from TRBV29-1 and TRBJ2-3; no clear D gene. V gave up 3 bases and J gave up 2 bases, with 21 bases separating them. Per the germline V gene, CDR1 is SQVTM and CDR2 is ANQGSEA. The CDR3 totals 17 residues. CDR3 nucleotides: TGCAGCGTTGACCCTTCTTCCACATGGGGTTTCACAGATACGCAGTATTTT. Translated: CSVDPSSTWGFTDTQYF.

This clonotype has only one observation. Compared with germline, one end of the junction differs, possibly owing to a read error. CDR3 in amino acids: CASSSPSGSYEQYLYVQYF. As DNA, the CDR3 is TGTGCCAGCAGTTCCCCTTCGGGCTCCTACGAGCAGTACTTATACGTGCAGTACTTC. The chain uses TRBV6-2 or TRBV6-3 and TRBJ2-7; no firm D call. CDR1 MNHEY and CDR2 SVGEGT come from the germline V gene. This CDR3 region has 19 residues.

The rearrangement joins TRBV10-3 to TRBJ2-7, with D possibly being TRBD1 or TRBD2 (5 bases each). Germline V gene sequence: CDR1 ENHRY, CDR2 SYGVKD. There are 15 residues in the CDR3. The germline V and J ends were trimmed by 10 bases and 0 bases, with 19 bases remaining between them. CDR3 residues: CATRSGTGDSYEQYF. DNA for the CDR3: TGTGCCACCCGGTCTGGGACCGGCGACTCCTACGAGCAGTACTTC.

The chain is built from TRBV6-5 and TRBJ2-5; D might be TRBD2 (6 bases). The V gene lost 4 bases and the J gene lost 5 bases, with 17 bases spanning the gap. This CDR3 contains 15 residues. CDR1 and CDR2 from the germline V gene are MNHEY and SVGAGI. DNA of the CDR3: TGTGCCAGCAGTTCCCAGCCCGGAGGGAGGGAGACCCAGTACTTC. It yields the protein CASSSQPGGRETQYF.

This chain uses TRBV15 with TRBJ2-1, with 9 positions matching TRBD2. Trimming took 0 bases from V and 8 from J; bases not matched to a gene: 8. The CDR3 runs 16 residues. CDR1 is LNHNV, CDR2 YYDKDF, per germline (reference sequence). The CDR3 coding sequence is TGTGCCACCAGCAGAGATGTGATAGCGGGGGTCGATGAGCAGTTCTTC. Translated, it gives CATSRDVIAGVDEQFF.

In this sample, this clonotype turned up a few times. The chain couples TRBV12-3 or TRBV12-4 to TRBJ2-6; D gene uncertain. V was shortened by 5 bases and J by 4 bases, with 12 bases between the two germline ends. This CDR3 region has 15 residues. The CDR3 bases are TGTGCCAGCAGTAAGATCCCTATAGGGGCCAACGTCCTGACTTTC. This gives the protein CASSKIPIGANVLTF.

This rearrangement joins TRBV5-8 to TRBJ2-1, with D hard to call. Germline V gene lookup returns CDR1 SGHTS and CDR2 YDEGEE. The CDR3 totals 16 residues. V lost 0 bases and J lost 0, with 10 bases in between. CDR3 sequence reads: CASSLGPTSSYNEQFF. The CDR3 region has the DNA TGTGCCAGCAGCTTGGGGCCTACGAGCTCCTACAATGAGCAGTTCTTC. The full variable domain, completed using reference TRBV5-8 and TRBJ2-1, is EAGVTQSPTHLIKTRGQQATLRCSPISGHTSVYWYQQALGLGLQFLLWYDEGEERNRGNFPPRFSGRQFPNYSSELNVNALELEDSALYLCASSLGPTSSYNEQFFGPGTRLTVL.

V and J are TRBV7-2 and TRBJ2-3; the match to TRBD1 covers 7 bases. The CDR3 totals 16 residues. Germline values: CDR1 SGHTA, CDR2 FQGNSA. Trimming took 5 bases from V and 0 from J; bases not matched to a gene: 8. In DNA form, the CDR3 reads TGTGCCAGCAGCAAGCGACAGGGTCCTAGCACAGATACGCAGTATTTT. This encodes CASSKRQGPSTDTQYF.

The CDR3 DNA is TGCAGTGCTAGAGAGTTGGGGCGGGGCAACACAGATACGCAGTATTTT. This gives the protein CSARELGRGNTDTQYF. J is TRBJ2-3 and V is TRBV20-1, with a weak D call TRBD2 (6 bases). V dropped 0 bases and J dropped 2 bases, with 15 bases sitting between them. This CDR3 has 16 residues. The germline gives CDR1 DFQATT, CDR2 SNEGSKA (reference sequence).

This clonotype was observed a few times. The V and J genes are TRBV10-3 and TRBJ2-1, with 8 bases lining up with TRBD1. Germline V gene sequence: CDR1 ENHRY, CDR2 SYGVKD. The junction had 5 bases not matched to a gene; V was cut back by 8 bases and J by 2 bases. This CDR3 is built from 14 residues. CDR3 residues: CAISDRAAYNEQFF. CDR3 sequence (DNA): TGTGCCATCTCGGACAGGGCGGCCTACAATGAGCAGTTCTTC.

The chain couples TRBV28 to TRBJ2-4; D not resolved. Per germline, CDR1 MDHEN and CDR2 SYDVKM. The CDR3 is 12 residues long. Between the trimmed V and J ends, which lost 5 bases and 14 bases, there was a span of 16 bases. The CDR3 sequence is CASSPPSPVKYF. CDR3 sequence (DNA): TGTGCCAGCAGTCCCCCCTCGCCAGTGAAGTACTTC.

This clonotype was observed a few times. The V and J genes are TRBV6-1 and TRBJ1-1, with 7 bases aligning to TRBD1. This CDR3 has 13 residues. V gave up 5 bases and J gave up 8 bases; unmatched junction bases: 8. CDR1 is MNHNS, CDR2 SASEGT, per germline. Written as DNA, the CDR3 is TGTGCCAGCAGTCCCCAGGGAGGGGGCGAAGCTTTCTTT. This gives the protein CASSPQGGGEAFF.

The V gene is TRBV7-8, the J gene TRBJ1-2, with D unclear. V was trimmed by 5 bases and J by 4 bases, leaving 11 bases between them. There are 13 residues in the CDR3. Germline V gene lookup returns CDR1 SGHVS and CDR2 FQNEAQ. CDR3 in DNA: TGTGCCAGCAGCCCGACATTACCCTATGGCTACACCTTC. Protein product: CASSPTLPYGYTF.

This clonotype has only one observation. The chain employs TRBV6-2 or TRBV6-3 and TRBJ2-2, with D maybe TRBD1 (5 bases). The CDR3 spans 15 residues. CDR1 is MNHEY, CDR2 SVGEGT, per germline. Between the trimmed V and J ends, which lost 7 bases and 0 bases, there was a span of 12 bases. The CDR3 reads CASTPLTANTGELFF. The CDR3 coding sequence is TGTGCCAGCACCCCCCTGACAGCGAACACCGGGGAGCTGTTTTTT.

This clonotype was observed a few times. The V and J genes are TRBV7-9 and TRBJ2-3; D uncertain. Germline V gene lookup returns CDR1 SEHNR and CDR2 FQNEAQ (reference sequence). Trimming removed 6 bases from V and 4 bases from J, with 11 bases in between. CDR3 length: 13 residues. The CDR3 loop reads CASSLSPADTQYF. CDR3 bases: TGTGCCAGCAGTCTATCCCCTGCAGATACGCAGTATTTT. The variable domain in full, completed from reference TRBV7-9 and TRBJ2-3, reads DTGVSQNPRHKITKRGQNVTFRCDPISEHNRLYWYRQTLGQGPEFLTYFQNEAQLEKSRLLSDRFSAERPKGSFSTLEIQRTEQGDSAMYLCASSLSPADTQYFGPGTRLTVL.

This clonotype was picked up a small number of times. The chain employs TRBV11-2 and TRBJ2-7; D remains unclear. CDR3 size: 14 residues. Germline V gene lookup returns CDR1 SGHAT and CDR2 FQNNGV. Trimming took 3 bases from V and 3 from J, leaving 12 bases between them. CDR3 sequence reads: CASSFWETGYEQYF. CDR3 sequence (DNA): TGTGCCAGCAGCTTCTGGGAAACGGGCTACGAGCAGTACTTC.

V usage is TRBV5-1 and J usage is TRBJ2-2; D is unclear. This CDR3 has 15 amino acids. V lost 4 bases and J lost 5, with 15 bases in between. The germline V gene has CDR1 SGHRS and CDR2 YFSETQ. CDR3: CASSTAQRGTGELFF. Here the CDR3 DNA reads TGCGCCAGCAGCACAGCACAGCGTGGTACCGGGGAGCTGTTTTTT.

The V and J genes are TRBV20-1 and TRBJ2-7; TRBD1 aligns across 8 bases. There are 16 residues in the CDR3. The ends lost 7 bases at V and 3 bases at J; junction bases unmatched: 17. The germline CDR1 and CDR2 sequences are DFQATT and SNEGSKA (reference sequence). The CDR3 DNA sequence: TGCAGTGGGCAGCCTTTCCGGGACAGGTTTTACTACGAGCAGTACTTC. Its protein is CSGQPFRDRFYYEQYF.

There are a few counts of this clonotype. The gene calls are TRBV3-1 and TRBJ2-7; no clear D. Per the germline V gene, CDR1 is LGHDT and CDR2 is YNNKEL (reference sequence). The length of the CDR3 is 14 residues. V shed 4 bases and J shed 6 bases, with 16 bases lying between them. The DNA of the CDR3 is TGTGCCAGCAGCCTTCGAGGCAGAACCCTCGAGCAGTACTTC. Amino acids: CASSLRGRTLEQYF.

The V gene is TRBV12-3 or TRBV12-4, the J gene TRBJ2-7; 7 nucleotides align to TRBD2. Trimming took 1 base from V and 2 from J; bases not matched to a gene: 11. The CDR3 has 17 residues. The CDR3 is CASSLEVLGGGTYEQYF. The CDR3 region has the DNA TGTGCCAGCAGTTTAGAAGTCTTGGGCGGGGGAACCTACGAGCAGTACTTC.

This clonotype has only one observation. CDR3 residues: CASSLEGGPETQYF. In DNA, the CDR3 is TGCGCCAGCAGCTTGGAGGGCGGACCGGAGACCCAGTACTTC. The rearrangement uses TRBV5-1 and TRBJ2-5; no clear D gene. The V gene lost 0 bases and the J gene lost 5 bases, with 11 bases spanning the gap. This CDR3 has 14 amino acids. Germline V gives CDR1 SGHRS, CDR2 YFSETQ.

This clonotype was counted a few times. The V call is TRBV6-1, the J call TRBJ2-7; 7 nucleotides agree with TRBD1. From germline, CDR1 is MNHNS and CDR2 SASEGT. This CDR3 is 14 amino acids long. The V and J ends lost 3 bases and 2 bases, in that order; junction bases with no gene match: 4. The CDR3 is CASSEMDRTYEQYF. Written as DNA, the CDR3 is TGTGCCAGCAGTGAGATGGACAGGACCTACGAGCAGTACTTC.

This clonotype occurred once. The J gene is TRBJ1-1, the V gene TRBV12-3 or TRBV12-4; D gene unclear. This CDR3 is built from 14 residues. Trimming removed 5 bases from V and 4 bases from J, with 14 bases in between. CDR3: CASSPRADGTEAFF. The CDR3 DNA reads TGTGCCAGCAGTCCCCGGGCGGATGGCACTGAAGCTTTCTTT.

Concerning this clonotype itself: The junction and the germline gene differ at one end; a read error may be behind it. The rearrangement uses TRBV27 and TRBJ2-4; possible D gene TRBD1, 6 bases. This CDR3 is 15 amino acids long. Germline CDR1 and CDR2: MNHEY and SMNVEV (reference sequence). As DNA, the CDR3 is TGTACCAGCAGTTTATTGGGGGCAACCAAAAACATTCAGTACTTC. Protein sequence: CTSSLLGATKNIQYF.

The chain joins TRBV20-1 to TRBJ2-1; 9 bases fit TRBD1. With 6 bases clipped from V and 6 bases from J, the junction kept 6 bases outside the gene matches. CDR3 length: 13 residues. Germline CDR1 is DFQATT and CDR2 is SNEGSKA (reference sequence). DNA for the CDR3: TGCAGTGCACCTGTGACAGGGGGCAATGAGCAGTTCTTC. It is translated as CSAPVTGGNEQFF.